This T cell receptor beta chain originates from a study of T cell responses to AZD1222 COVID-19 vaccine (dated by TCRdb to the early 2020s). In the study overall: A total of 230 or so trial participants underwent TCR sequencing, of whom 200 to 220 received two doses of AZD1222 and some 26 received two doses of the MenACWY control vaccine. Trial participants were enrolled by age into 18-55, 56-69 and 70-plus year subgroups, with approximately 160, 26 and 62 TCR-sequenced participants respectively. Results and caveats for the whole study, not just this receptor: Conclusions about previously exposed vaccinees are limited, since just 6 or 7 AZD1222 recipients were seropositive for SARS-CoV-2 at baseline. Because no day 14 peak-response samples were available, the repertoires could be characterized only after the peak T cell response. Participants were mostly white British and included more females than males, and it was suggested by the authors that clonal diversity may have been underestimated. The whole spike protein was spanned by vaccine-associated CD4 TCRs, and dominant responses were seen in regions 160-218 and 743-854. Reportedly, almost half of the unique spike-specific TCRs recognized epitopes lying outside the regions that are mutated in the B.1.351 and B.1.1.7 variants. Spike-specific TCR breadth and depth rose significantly after two AZD1222 doses compared with day 0 and with MenACWY recipients. In the small 56-69-year group, the increase in depth fell short of significance, most likely because of low power.

Note on this clone: It lacks a known antigen. The sample holds no much larger clone one base away, and base qualities are not on file.

Explained via the paper, the time point label denotes: baseline before first vaccination. Sample treatment or condition, as interpreted from the label and publication: meningococcal conjugate vaccine given as trial control. Samples from vaccinated people were obtained from the UK trials COV001 and COV002, which included a single-blind randomized controlled phase 2/3 trial of AZD1222 (ChAdOx1 nCoV-19) in healthy adults. For TCRbeta chain sequencing, PBMC samples were collected from trial participants at day 0 and at day 28 after the second dose. The CDR3 regions of human TCRbeta chains were subjected to immunosequencing. As for the original processing: TCRs in the repertoires were matched against a reference library of SARS-CoV-2-specific TCRs that had been generated with the MIRA antigen-specificity platform. Breadth meant the fraction of unique TCRs that were SARS-CoV-2-associated, whereas depth meant the fraction of total T cells that were SARS-CoV-2-associated. Using the MIRA data, every spike-specific TCR was mapped to the spike region that the TCR reacted to and assigned to either a CD4 or a CD8 class. Log10-transformed breadth and depth values were compared by one-way ANOVA with Sidak's multiple comparisons tests. TCRdb took this table from immuneACCESS and kept in-frame rearrangements with V and J called. Such tables lack part of the clones; where checked against another copy, unresolved V genes explain under half of the gap, and the rest is unexplained. D and trimming come from the DNA, and the V and J calls and clone size come from that table. Present in this sample are around 150,000 clones, about 91% of which were seen just once. Together, the top ten hold approximately 3.1% of the sample.

V has 5 bases trimmed and J has 7 bases trimmed; junction bases matching no gene number 10. From the cysteine through the phenylalanine, the CDR3 covers 16 amino acids. Just the 48-base CDR3 DNA is kept, in frame starting at base 1. In the germline V gene, CDR1 corresponds to SGHNT and CDR2 to YENEEA. Sequenced here: peripheral blood, sampled on day 0 of MenACWY control vaccination. This TCR was recovered from an adult in good health. Recombination joined TRBV11-3 with TRBJ2-3; 12 central bases correspond to TRBD2. The nucleotides are TGTGCCAGCAGCCCCCGGACTAGCGGGGATCGGTATACGCAGTATTTT. This codes for CASSPRTSGDRYTQYF.